The 22 T cell receptor beta chains given below trace back to one sample, sequenced in a study of blood T cell repertoires in COVID-19. Assay: immunoSEQ multiplex PCR; the TCRdb copy retains only in-frame clones and omits some. The sample includes 130,000 to 150,000 clones, roughly 76% of them seen just once. The sample consisted of peripheral blood. These receptors came from a human donor with acute or convalescent COVID-19. The donor label of this sample is uncertain.

This chain connects TRBV7-9 to TRBJ2-7; D gene uncertain. The germline gives CDR1 SEHNR, CDR2 FQNEAQ (reference sequence). V lost 5 bases, J lost 0 bases, and 14 bases lay in between. The CDR3 has 15 residues. For the CDR3, the DNA is TGTGCCAGCAGCCCCTGGGCTACCCACTCCTACGAGCAGTACTTC. Its protein is CASSPWATHSYEQYF.

This clone was counted only a few times. The chain links TRBV4-1 to TRBJ2-1, with D maybe TRBD1 (7 bases). The CDR3 contains 15 residues. The V end lost 0 bases, the J end lost 7 bases, and 13 bases lay between the germline ends. Germline V gene lookup returns CDR1 MGHRA and CDR2 YSYEKL. The CDR3 bases are TGCGCCAGCAGCCAAGAGATGCAGGGGGGAAATGAGCAGTTCTTC. This gives the protein CASSQEMQGGNEQFF.

The chain recombines TRBV7-2 with TRBJ2-3; TRBD1 matches 7 bases. Germline trimming cut 11 bases from V and 8 bases from J; bases unmatched to any gene: 7. The CDR3 has 11 residues. In germline, CDR1 is SGHTA, CDR2 FQGNSA. CDR3: CASRDSLTQYF. CDR3 in DNA: TGTGCCTCAAGGGACAGCCTTACGCAGTATTTT. Variable domain in full (rest from reference TRBV7-2 and TRBJ2-3): GAGVSQSPSNKVTEKGKDVELRCDPISGHTALYWYRQSLGQGLEFLIYFQGNSAPDKSGLPSDRFSAERTGGSVSTLTIQRTQQEDSAVYLCASRDSLTQYFGPGTRLTVL.

V usage is TRBV6-4 and J usage is TRBJ2-3, with 9 bases lining up with TRBD1. This CDR3 is built from 14 residues. The V gene's germline CDR1 is MRHNA and CDR2 SNTAGT. Losses at the gene ends were 8 bases for V and 3 bases for J; bases not matched to a gene: 6. The CDR3 region is CASPQGASTDTQYF. In nucleotides, the CDR3 is TGTGCCAGCCCACAGGGGGCTAGTACAGATACGCAGTATTTT.

The V and J genes are TRBV4-1 and TRBJ1-2; D uncertain. Deletions cut 4 bases from V and 4 bases from J, with 13 bases between. In germline, CDR1 is MGHRA, CDR2 YSYEKL. This CDR3 contains 14 residues. The CDR3 region is CASSPKAEAYGYTF. The CDR3 DNA follows: TGCGCCAGCAGCCCCAAAGCAGAGGCCTATGGCTACACCTTC.

The rearrangement uses TRBV5-1 and TRBJ2-3; a weak D match, TRBD2 (6 bases). Germline CDR1 and CDR2: SGHRS and YFSETQ. V lost 4 bases to trimming and J lost 4 bases, with 22 bases between them. This CDR3 contains 17 residues. CDR3 coding DNA: TGCGCCAGCAGCCTTGGTCCCGGGACTCGGAAGCCAGATACGCAGTATTTT. It codes for CASSLGPGTRKPDTQYF.

V gene TRBV3-1 (or the pseudogene TRBV3-2) combines with J gene TRBJ1-1, with unresolved D. This CDR3 is 13 amino acids long. V dropped 1 base and J dropped 5 bases, with 8 bases sitting between them. Per germline, CDR1 LGHDT and CDR2 YNNKEL (reference sequence). The CDR3 region is CASSQGAKTEAFF. The CDR3 DNA follows: TGTGCCAGCAGCCAAGGGGCGAAAACTGAAGCTTTCTTT.

The chain carries TRBV4-1 and TRBJ2-7; tentatively, D is TRBD1 (5 bases). The CDR3 loop spans 15 amino acids. Between the trimmed V and J ends, which lost 1 base and 1 base, there was a span of 11 bases. CDR1 and CDR2 (germline): MGHRA, YSYEKL. The CDR3 coding sequence is TGCGCCAGCAGCCAAGTCGAGGACATTTCCTACGAGCAGTACTTC. Its translation is CASSQVEDISYEQYF.

The chain is built from TRBV4-1 and TRBJ1-3, with D uncertain. Trimming left V 3 bases short and J 2 bases short, with 8 bases between. Germline CDR1 reads MGHRA; CDR2 reads YSYEKL. The CDR3 consists of 14 residues. The CDR3 DNA reads TGCGCCAGCAGCCAGGGCGGGCCTGGAAACACCATATATTTT. The encoded protein is CASSQGGPGNTIYF.

As for this clone: Because the CDR3 is missing its conserved closing phenylalanine or tryptophan, this is likely a read error. Because the CDR3's place on the DNA is in doubt, the DNA is left out and the CDR3 is given as listed by TCRdb. The chain employs TRBV5-5 and TRBJ2-7; TRBD1 was called by the table and not checked on the DNA. Termini included, the CDR3 measures 9 amino acids. Germline CDR1 SGHKS, CDR2 YYEKEE (reference sequence). The CDR3 loop reads CASPLGPCL.

This chain connects TRBV13 to TRBJ2-1, with 8 bases that match TRBD1. Per germline, CDR1 PRHDT and CDR2 FYEKMQ (reference sequence). V lost 0 bases, J lost 7 bases, and 5 bases stayed unmatched. This CDR3 is 15 amino acids long. The CDR3 spells CASSLGQGVNNEQFF. CDR3 sequence (DNA): TGTGCCAGCAGCTTAGGACAGGGGGTTAATAATGAGCAGTTCTTC.

The rearrangement links TRBV19 to TRBJ1-2; D unclear. Germline V CDR1 and CDR2: LNHDA, SQIVND (reference sequence). The CDR3 runs 12 residues. V dropped 11 bases and J dropped 6 bases, with 16 bases sitting between them. CDR3 bases: TGTGCCCCCGAGGCCGGGAGCGATGGCTACACCTTC. It specifies CAPEAGSDGYTF.

The CDR3 reads CAWRSTGGNYGYTF. The CDR3 nucleotides read TGTGCCTGGAGGTCTACAGGGGGTAACTATGGCTACACCTTC. V usage is TRBV30 and J usage is TRBJ1-2; TRBD1 matches at 8 bases. J gave up 1 base and V 3 bases, and 4 bases lay outside the gene matches. Germline V lookup: CDR1 GTSNPN, CDR2 SVGIG (reference sequence). The CDR3 runs 14 residues.

This clone was seen ten or more times. The chain joins TRBV11-3 to TRBJ2-3; 10 bases are shared with TRBD1. CDR1 and CDR2 from the germline V gene are SGHNT and YENEEA. The CDR3 has 15 amino acids. Unmatched junction bases numbered 4, after V lost 3 bases and J lost 4 bases. This chain's CDR3 is CASSFGTGEADTQYF. CDR3 nucleotide sequence: TGTGCCAGCAGCTTTGGGACAGGGGAGGCAGATACGCAGTATTTT.

V usage is TRBV19 and J usage is TRBJ2-7; TRBD2 agrees at 12 bases. V was clipped by 8 bases and J by 1 base; unmatched bases: 9. Germline CDR1 and CDR2: LNHDA and SQIVND (reference sequence). The CDR3 spans 16 residues. CDR3 nucleotide sequence: TGTGCCAGTCCTCGGTCGGGACTAGCGGGTTCCTACGAGCAGTACGTC. Its protein product is CASPRSGLAGSYEQYV.

The chain carries TRBV27 and TRBJ2-7; D remains ambiguous. Germline values: CDR1 MNHEY, CDR2 SMNVEV (reference sequence). V was cut by 3 bases and J by 0 bases, with 12 bases left in between. The CDR3 extends over 15 amino acids. The CDR3 is CASSLSQAYSYEQYF. The CDR3, as DNA: TGTGCCAGCAGTTTGTCCCAGGCCTACTCCTACGAGCAGTACTTC.

In nucleotides, the CDR3 is TGTGCCAGCAGCATCGGTAGCACAGATACGCAGTATTTT. Translated, it gives CASSIGSTDTQYF. The J gene is TRBJ2-3, the V gene TRBV14, with D hard to call. V was clipped by 5 bases and J by 0 bases, with 6 bases between them. The CDR3 is made up of 13 amino acids. Germline V gene lookup returns CDR1 SGHDN and CDR2 FVKESK.

The rearrangement links TRBV5-4 to TRBJ2-3, with 9 positions matching TRBD1. Germline assignment: CDR1 SGHNT and CDR2 YYREEE (reference sequence). The junction had 4 bases not matched to a gene; V was cut back by 4 bases and J by 4 bases. This CDR3 has 14 residues. CDR3 in amino acids: CASSADRGSDTQYF. CDR3 in DNA: TGTGCCAGCAGCGCGGACAGGGGATCAGATACGCAGTATTTT.

The chain joins TRBV6-5 to TRBJ2-4; D remains ambiguous. This CDR3 spans 15 amino acids. Germline values: CDR1 MNHEY, CDR2 SVGAGI. V lost 4 bases and J 9 bases, leaving 19 bases between the germline ends. The CDR3 spells CASSSRPDRGSIQYF. The CDR3 DNA reads TGTGCCAGCAGTTCTCGTCCAGATCGAGGCAGCATTCAGTACTTC.

V and J are TRBV10-1 and TRBJ2-2; perhaps TRBD1 as D (6 bases). CDR1 is WNHNN, CDR2 SYGVQD, per germline (reference sequence). The CDR3 is made up of 13 amino acids. The V end lost 6 bases, the J end lost 1 base, and 6 bases lay between the germline ends. The CDR3 DNA is TGCGCCAGCAGACAGGGGAACACCGGGGAGCTGTTTTTT. Amino acids: CASRQGNTGELFF.

The chain joins TRBV21-1 to TRBJ2-3; the table assigns TRBD2, which was not confirmed against the DNA. TRBV21-1 constitutes a pseudogene. This CDR3 region has 16 residues. Written as DNA, the CDR3 is TGTGCCAGCAGCAGCCCGACTAGTGGAACCACAGATACGCAGTATTTT. This translates into CASSSPTSGTTDTQYF.

The chain couples TRBV5-4 to TRBJ2-7; D unclear. This CDR3 region has 13 residues. Germline V CDR1 and CDR2: SGHNT, YYREEE (reference sequence). Between the trimmed V and J ends, which lost 4 bases and 4 bases, there was a span of 12 bases. The CDR3: CASSPVGRYEQYF. CDR3 in DNA: TGTGCCAGCAGCCCGGTTGGGCGATACGAGCAGTACTTC.